This T cell receptor (beta chain) came from a study of brain T cells in children with intractable seizures. Study observations and caveats: Pre-surgery blood may have been undersampled, hiding some clones.

The germline gives CDR1 KGHDR, CDR2 SFDVKD. Trimming shortened V by 4 bases and J by 0 bases, and 11 bases separated the two germline ends. The CDR3 spans 15 residues. Only cases whose brain tissue showed the highest T cell transcript signatures were sequenced. Before surgery, patients took at least one anti-epileptic drug. To note about this clone: Its antigen remains unknown.

Using immunoSEQ multiplex PCR, the repertoire was profiled, and TCRdb retains in-frame clones only, with some absent. The table records 110,000 or so clones, approximately 94% of them present only once. The sample in question was peripheral blood, obtained at surgery. This sequence was found in a boy under two years old with hemimegalencephaly and intractable seizures. The genes are TRBV24-1 and TRBJ2-5; D not resolved. Here the CDR3 DNA reads TGTGCCACCAGTGAGCGGCCTACGTACCAAGAGACCCAGTACTTC. Residues: CATSERPTYQETQYF.